This T cell receptor (beta chain) was sequenced in a study of shared clonotypes between healthy human individuals. Using immunoSEQ multiplex PCR, the repertoire was profiled, and TCRdb retains in-frame clones only, with some absent. Here the sample spans roughly 2.2 million clones, 85% to 95% being singletons. This CDR3 has 15 amino acids. Germline V gene lookup returns CDR1 SGHRS and CDR2 YFSETQ. V gave up 0 bases and J gave up 4 bases, with 11 bases separating them. Sample: naive CD4+ T cells from PBMCs. Indicated subset: CD45RA+ positively selected. This clonotype was sampled from a man aged 18 to 35 in good health. Some clones in this sample may be carry-over from other donors' samples. The J gene is TRBJ1-3, the V gene TRBV5-1, with D hard to call. CDR3 residues: CASSLVLGRGNTIYF. The CDR3 nucleotides read TGCGCCAGCAGCTTGGTGTTGGGGAGGGGAAACACCATATATTTT.